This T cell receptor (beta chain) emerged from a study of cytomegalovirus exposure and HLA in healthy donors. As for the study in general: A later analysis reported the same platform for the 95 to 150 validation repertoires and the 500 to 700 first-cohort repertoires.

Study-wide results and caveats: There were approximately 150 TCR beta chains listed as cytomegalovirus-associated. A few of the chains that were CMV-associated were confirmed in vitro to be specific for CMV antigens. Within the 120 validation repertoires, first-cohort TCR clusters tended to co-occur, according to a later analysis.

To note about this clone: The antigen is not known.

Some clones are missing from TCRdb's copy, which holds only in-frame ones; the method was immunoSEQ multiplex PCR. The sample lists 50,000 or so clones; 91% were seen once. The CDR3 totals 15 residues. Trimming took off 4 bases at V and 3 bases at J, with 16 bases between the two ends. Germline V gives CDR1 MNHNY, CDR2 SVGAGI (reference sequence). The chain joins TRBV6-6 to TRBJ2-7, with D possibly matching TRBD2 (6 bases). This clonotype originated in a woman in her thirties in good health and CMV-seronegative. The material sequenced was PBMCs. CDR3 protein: CASSSGRGGNYEQYF. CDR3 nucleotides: TGTGCCAGCAGTTCCGGGCGGGGAGGAAACTACGAGCAGTACTTC.